This TCR beta chain stems from a study of OX40 agonist ivuxolimab in advanced cancers. The data were produced by immunoSEQ multiplex PCR, yet TCRdb's version contains in-frame clones alone and is incomplete. The sample lists around 69,000 clones, roughly four fifths occurring once. This clone occurred once. Germline-derived CDR1 and CDR2 are WNHNN and SYGVQD (reference sequence). Trimming cost V 6 bases and J 4 bases, with 12 bases left between them. This CDR3 has 13 amino acids. The source of this sequence is an adult with an advanced solid tumor such as melanoma, head and neck, liver or kidney cancer. The chain links TRBV10-1 to TRBJ1-1, with D unresolved. The sample here was CD4+ or CD8+ T cells sorted from blood, taken in a trial of the OX40 agonist ivuxolimab. CDR3 in DNA: TGCGCCAGCAGCGATGGACCTTCCACTGAAGCTTTCTTT. Its translation: CASSDGPSTEAFF.